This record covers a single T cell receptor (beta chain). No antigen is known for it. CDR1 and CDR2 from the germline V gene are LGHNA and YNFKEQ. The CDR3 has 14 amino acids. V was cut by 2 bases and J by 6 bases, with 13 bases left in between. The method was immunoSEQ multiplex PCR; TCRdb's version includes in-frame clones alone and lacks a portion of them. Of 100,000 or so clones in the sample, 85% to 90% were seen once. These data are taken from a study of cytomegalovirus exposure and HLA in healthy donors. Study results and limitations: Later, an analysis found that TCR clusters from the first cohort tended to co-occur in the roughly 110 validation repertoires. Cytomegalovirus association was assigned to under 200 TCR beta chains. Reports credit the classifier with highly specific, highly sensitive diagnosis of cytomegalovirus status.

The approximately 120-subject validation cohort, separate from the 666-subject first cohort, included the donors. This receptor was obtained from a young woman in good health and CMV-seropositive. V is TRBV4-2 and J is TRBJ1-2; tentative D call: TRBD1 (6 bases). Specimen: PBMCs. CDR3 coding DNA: TGTGCCAGCAGCCAACCTGGACAGAAAGATGGCTACACCTTC. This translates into CASSQPGQKDGYTF.